This record covers a single T cell receptor (beta chain). Germline assignment: CDR1 SGHTA and CDR2 FQGNSA. V was cut by 0 bases and J by 4 bases, with 16 bases left in between. The CDR3 is made up of 17 amino acids. Profiled with immunoSEQ multiplex PCR; TCRdb holds only in-frame clones, not every one. The sample includes hundreds of thousands of clones, approximately 90% of them seen just once. The record originates from a study of blood T cell repertoires in COVID-19. The rearrangement links TRBV7-2 to TRBJ2-1, with D perhaps TRBD2 (5 bases). This TCR came from a woman between 35 and 50 years old who had recovered from COVID-19. Sequenced: PBMCs or T cells enriched from blood (not recorded which). The CDR3, as DNA: TGTGCCAGCAGCTTAGCGCCAAAGAGGGCCTGGTACAATGAGCAGTTCTTC. It codes for CASSLAPKRAWYNEQFF. The full variable domain, completed using reference TRBV7-2 and TRBJ2-1, is GAGVSQSPSNKVTEKGKDVELRCDPISGHTALYWYRQSLGQGLEFLIYFQGNSAPDKSGLPSDRFSAERTGGSVSTLTIQRTQQEDSAVYLCASSLAPKRAWYNEQFFGPGTRLTVL.